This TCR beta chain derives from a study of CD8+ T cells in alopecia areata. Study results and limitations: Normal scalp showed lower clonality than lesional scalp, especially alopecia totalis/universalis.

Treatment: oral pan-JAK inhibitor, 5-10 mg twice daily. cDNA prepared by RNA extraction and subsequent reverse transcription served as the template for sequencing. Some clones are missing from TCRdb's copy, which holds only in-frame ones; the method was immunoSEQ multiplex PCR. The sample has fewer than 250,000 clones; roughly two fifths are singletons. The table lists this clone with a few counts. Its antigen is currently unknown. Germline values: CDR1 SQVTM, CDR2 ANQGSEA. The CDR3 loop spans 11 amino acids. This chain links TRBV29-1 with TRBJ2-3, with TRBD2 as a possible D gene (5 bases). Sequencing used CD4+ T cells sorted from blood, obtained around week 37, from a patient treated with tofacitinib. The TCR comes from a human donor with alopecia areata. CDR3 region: CRVGGTDTQYF. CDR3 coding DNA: TGCCGAGTCGGAGGAACAGATACGCAGTATTTT.